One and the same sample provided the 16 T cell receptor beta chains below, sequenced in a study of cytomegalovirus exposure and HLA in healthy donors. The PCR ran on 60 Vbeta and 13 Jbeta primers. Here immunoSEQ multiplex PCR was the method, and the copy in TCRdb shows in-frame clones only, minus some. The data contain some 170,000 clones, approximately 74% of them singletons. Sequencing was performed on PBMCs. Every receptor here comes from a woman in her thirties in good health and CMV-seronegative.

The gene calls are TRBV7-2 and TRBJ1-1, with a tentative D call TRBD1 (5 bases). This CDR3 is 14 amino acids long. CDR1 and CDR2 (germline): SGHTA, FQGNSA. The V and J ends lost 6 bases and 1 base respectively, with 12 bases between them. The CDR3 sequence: CASSSQQANTEAFF. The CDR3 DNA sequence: TGTGCCAGCAGTTCCCAACAGGCGAACACTGAAGCTTTCTTT.

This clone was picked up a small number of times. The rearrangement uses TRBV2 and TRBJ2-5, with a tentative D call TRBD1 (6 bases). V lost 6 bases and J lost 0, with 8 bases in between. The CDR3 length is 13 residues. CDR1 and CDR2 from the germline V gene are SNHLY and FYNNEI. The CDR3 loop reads CASSGDNQETQYF. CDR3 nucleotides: TGTGCCAGCAGCGGGGACAACCAAGAGACCCAGTACTTC.

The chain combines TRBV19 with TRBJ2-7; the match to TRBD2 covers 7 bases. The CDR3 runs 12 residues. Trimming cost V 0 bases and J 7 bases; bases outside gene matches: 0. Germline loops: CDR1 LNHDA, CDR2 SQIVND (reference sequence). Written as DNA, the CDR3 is TGTGCCAGTAGTATAGAGGGGGGGGAGCAGTACTTC. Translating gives CASSIEGGEQYF.

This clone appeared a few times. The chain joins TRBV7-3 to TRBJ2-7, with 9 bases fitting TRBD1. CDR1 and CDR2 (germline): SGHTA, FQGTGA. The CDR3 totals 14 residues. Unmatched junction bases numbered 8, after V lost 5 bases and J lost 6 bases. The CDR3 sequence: CASSAGTGFGEQYF. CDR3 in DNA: TGTGCCAGCAGCGCCGGGACAGGGTTCGGCGAGCAGTACTTC.

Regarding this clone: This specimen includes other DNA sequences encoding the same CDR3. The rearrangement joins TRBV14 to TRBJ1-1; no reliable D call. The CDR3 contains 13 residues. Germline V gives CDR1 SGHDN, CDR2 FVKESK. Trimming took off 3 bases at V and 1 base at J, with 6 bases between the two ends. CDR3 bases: TGTGCCAGCAGCCAGACAAGGAACACTGAAGCTTTCTTT. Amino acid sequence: CASSQTRNTEAFF. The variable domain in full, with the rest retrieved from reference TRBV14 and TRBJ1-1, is EAGVTQFPSHSVIEKGQTVTLRCDPISGHDNLYWYRRVMGKEIKFLLHFVKESKQDESGMPNNRFLAERTGGTYSTLKVQPAELEDSGVYFCASSQTRNTEAFFGQGTRLTVV.

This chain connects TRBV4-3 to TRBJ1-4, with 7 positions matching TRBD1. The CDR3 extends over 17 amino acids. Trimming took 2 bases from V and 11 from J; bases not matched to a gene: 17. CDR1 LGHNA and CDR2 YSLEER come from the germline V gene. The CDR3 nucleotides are TGCGCCAGCAGCCAATACGTGGTTGGGACAGTCACCTTCAAACTGTTTTTT. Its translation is CASSQYVVGTVTFKLFF.

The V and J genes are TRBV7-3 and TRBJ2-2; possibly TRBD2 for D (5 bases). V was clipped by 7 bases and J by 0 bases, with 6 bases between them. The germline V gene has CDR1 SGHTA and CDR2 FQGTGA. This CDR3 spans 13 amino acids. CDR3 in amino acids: CASKLANTGELFF. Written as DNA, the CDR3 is TGTGCCAGCAAACTAGCGAACACCGGGGAGCTGTTTTTT.

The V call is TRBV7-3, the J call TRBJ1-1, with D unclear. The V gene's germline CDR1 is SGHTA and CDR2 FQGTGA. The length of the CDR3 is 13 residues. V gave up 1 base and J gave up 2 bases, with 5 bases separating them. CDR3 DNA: TGTGCCAGCAGCTTAAACACCAACACTGAAGCTTTCTTT. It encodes CASSLNTNTEAFF.

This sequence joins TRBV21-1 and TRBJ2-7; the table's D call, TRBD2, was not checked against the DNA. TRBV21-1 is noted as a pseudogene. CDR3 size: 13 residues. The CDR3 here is CASSRTSSYEQYF. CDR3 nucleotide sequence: TGTGCCAGCAGTAGGACTAGCAGCTACGAGCAGTACTTC.

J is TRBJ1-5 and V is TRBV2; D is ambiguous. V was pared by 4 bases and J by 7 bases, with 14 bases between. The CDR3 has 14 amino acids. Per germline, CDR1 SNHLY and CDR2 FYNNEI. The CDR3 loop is CASSGSGRRQPQHF. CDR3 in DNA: TGTGCCAGCAGTGGATCAGGAAGGAGGCAGCCCCAGCATTTT.

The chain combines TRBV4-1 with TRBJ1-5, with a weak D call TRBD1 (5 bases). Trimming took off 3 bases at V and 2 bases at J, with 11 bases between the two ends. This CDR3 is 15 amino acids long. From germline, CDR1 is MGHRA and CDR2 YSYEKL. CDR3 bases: TGCGCCAGCAGCCAGGGAAGGGGTGGCAATCAGCCCCAGCATTTT. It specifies CASSQGRGGNQPQHF.

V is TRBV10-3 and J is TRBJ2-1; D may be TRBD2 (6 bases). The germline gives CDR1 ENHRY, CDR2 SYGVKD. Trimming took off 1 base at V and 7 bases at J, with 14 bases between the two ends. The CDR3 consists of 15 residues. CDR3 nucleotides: TGTGCCATCAGTGAGTTCCGGGGGTTTGGGAATGAGCAGTTCTTC. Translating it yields CAISEFRGFGNEQFF.

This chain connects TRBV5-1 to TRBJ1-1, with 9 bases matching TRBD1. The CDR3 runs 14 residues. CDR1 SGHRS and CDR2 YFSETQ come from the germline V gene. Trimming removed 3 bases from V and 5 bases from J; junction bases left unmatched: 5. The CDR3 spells CASSSLQGATEAFF. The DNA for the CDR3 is TGCGCCAGCAGCTCTCTACAGGGGGCGACTGAAGCTTTCTTT.

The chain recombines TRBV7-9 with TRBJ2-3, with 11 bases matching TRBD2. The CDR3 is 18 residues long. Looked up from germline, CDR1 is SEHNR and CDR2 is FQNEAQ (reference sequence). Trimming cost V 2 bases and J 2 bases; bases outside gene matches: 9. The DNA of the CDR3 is TGTGCCAGCAGCTTACTTAGTATGACTAGCGGGGCCACAGATACGCAGTATTTT. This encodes CASSLLSMTSGATDTQYF. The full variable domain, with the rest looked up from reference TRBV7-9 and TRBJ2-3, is DTGVSQNPRHKITKRGQNVTFRCDPISEHNRLYWYRQTLGQGPEFLTYFQNEAQLEKSRLLSDRFSAERPKGSFSTLEIQRTEQGDSAMYLCASSLLSMTSGATDTQYFGPGTRLTVL.

The CDR3 loop is CASSYYNTGELFF. The CDR3 coding sequence is TGTGCCAGCAGTTACTACAACACCGGGGAGCTGTTTTTT. J is TRBJ2-2 and V is TRBV7-3; D is undetermined. From germline, CDR1 is SGHTA and CDR2 FQGTGA. CDR3 length: 13 residues. Trimming took off 6 bases at V and 2 bases at J, with 7 bases between the two ends.

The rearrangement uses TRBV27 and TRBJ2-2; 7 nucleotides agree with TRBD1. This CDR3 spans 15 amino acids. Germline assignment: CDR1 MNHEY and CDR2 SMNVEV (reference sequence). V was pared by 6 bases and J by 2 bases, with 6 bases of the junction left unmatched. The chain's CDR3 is CASRLGQVNTGELFF. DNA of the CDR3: TGTGCCAGCAGGCTTGGACAGGTCAACACCGGGGAGCTGTTTTTT.